Included here is one T cell receptor (beta chain) sequence, with context. Its antigen is as yet unknown. V lost 4 bases and J lost 4, with 7 bases in between. The CDR3 length is 11 residues. Germline-derived CDR1 and CDR2 are SQVTM and ANQGSEA. This specimen belongs to a study of T cells after yellow fever vaccination. Overall study results and limits: Subsequent booster samples again held most clones from primary vaccination (96% CD4, about 86% CD8).

MiXCR was run by TCRdb on the 5' RACE reads, yielding one entry per CDR3 protein. This sample yields 450,000 to 600,000 distinct CDR3 sequences, of which roughly a sixth are seen a single time; about 18% belongs to the top ten. Sequenced here: PBMCs, sampled roughly 5 days after the first yellow fever vaccination. This clonotype was obtained from a man in his late teens or twenties who received the YFV17D yellow fever vaccine. The rearrangement links TRBV29-1 to TRBJ1-2, with a possible D match to TRBD1 (5 bases). The chain's CDR3 is CSVVDSYGYTF. DNA of the CDR3: TGCAGCGTTGTAGACAGCTATGGCTACACCTTC.